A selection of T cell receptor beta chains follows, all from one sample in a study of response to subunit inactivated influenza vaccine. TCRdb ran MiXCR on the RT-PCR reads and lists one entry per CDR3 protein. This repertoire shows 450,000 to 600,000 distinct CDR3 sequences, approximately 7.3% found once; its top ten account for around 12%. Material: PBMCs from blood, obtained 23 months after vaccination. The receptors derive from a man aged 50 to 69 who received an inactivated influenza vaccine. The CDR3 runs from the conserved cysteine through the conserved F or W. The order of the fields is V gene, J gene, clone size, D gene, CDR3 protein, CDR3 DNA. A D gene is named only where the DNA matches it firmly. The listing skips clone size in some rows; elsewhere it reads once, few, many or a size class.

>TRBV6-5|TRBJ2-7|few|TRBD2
CASSYSASGASYEQYF
TGTGCCAGCAGTTACTCCGCTAGCGGGGCATCCTACGAGCAGTACTTC
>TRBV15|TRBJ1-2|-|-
CATSERPRRGYTF
TGTGCCACCAGCGAGCGGCCTCGGCGGGGCTACACCTTC
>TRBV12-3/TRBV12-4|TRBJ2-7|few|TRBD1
CASIWDRGRPEQYF
TGTGCCAGCATCTGGGACAGGGGTAGGCCCGAGCAGTACTTC
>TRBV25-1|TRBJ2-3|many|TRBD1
CASSRDRGRYPLLTDTQYF
TGTGCCAGCAGTCGGGACAGGGGACGGTACCCCCTTCTCACAGATACGCAGTATTTT
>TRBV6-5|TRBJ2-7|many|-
CASSYGSGTSSYEQYF
TGTGCCAGCAGTTACGGGTCTGGTACCAGCTCCTACGAGCAGTACTTC
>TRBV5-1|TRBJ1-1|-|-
CASSLTAVNTEAFF
TGCGCCAGCAGCTTGACAGCAGTGAACACTGAAGCTTTCTTT
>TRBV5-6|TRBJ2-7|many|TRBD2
CASSNRGGYEQYF
TGTGCCAGCAGCAACCGGGGGGGTTACGAGCAGTACTTC
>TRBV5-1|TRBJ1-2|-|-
CASSFDAVYGYTF
TGCGCCAGCAGCTTCGATGCGGTCTATGGCTACACCTTC
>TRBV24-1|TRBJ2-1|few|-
CATSDRPGNPPQYEQFF
TGTGCCACCAGTGATAGGCCCGGGAACCCCCCACAATATGAGCAGTTCTTC
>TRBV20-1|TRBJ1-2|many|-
CSARDSVDYGYTF
TGCAGTGCTAGGGACAGTGTGGACTATGGCTACACCTTC
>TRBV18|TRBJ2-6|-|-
CASSPLVRSSGANVLTF
TGTGCCAGCTCACCACTAGTTAGAAGCTCTGGGGCCAACGTCCTGACTTTC
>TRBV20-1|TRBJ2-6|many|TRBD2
CSARDWRGAGANVLTF
TGCAGTGCTAGAGATTGGCGGGGGGCTGGGGCCAACGTCCTGACTTTC
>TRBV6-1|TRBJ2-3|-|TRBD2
CASMETSGRDTQYF
TGTGCCAGCATGGAGACTAGCGGGAGAGATACGCAGTATTTT
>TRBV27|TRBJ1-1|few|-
CASSKRGNTEAFF
TGTGCCAGCAGTAAAAGGGGGAACACTGAAGCTTTCTTT
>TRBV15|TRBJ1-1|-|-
CATSRPRAGSSTEAFF
TGTGCCACCAGCAGACCCCGGGCAGGATCGAGCACTGAAGCTTTCTTT
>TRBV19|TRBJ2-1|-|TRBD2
CASSIRPSGGFNEQFF
TGTGCCAGTAGTATACGGCCTAGCGGGGGGTTCAATGAGCAGTTCTTC
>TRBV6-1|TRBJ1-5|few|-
CASKGIWAGLLQPQHF
TGTGCCAGCAAAGGTATATGGGCAGGGCTTTTACAGCCCCAGCATTTT
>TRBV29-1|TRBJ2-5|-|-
CSVDVNQETQYF
TGCAGCGTTGATGTTAACCAAGAGACCCAGTACTTC
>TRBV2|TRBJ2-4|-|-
CASSGLATNIQYF
TGTGCCAGCAGTGGTCTAGCGACAAACATTCAGTACTTC
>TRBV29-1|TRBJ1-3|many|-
CSVVVSGHSGNTIYF
TGCAGCGTTGTGGTTTCCGGGCACTCTGGAAACACCATATATTTT
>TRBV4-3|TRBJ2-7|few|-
CASSQGIATTTYEQYF
TGCGCCAGCAGCCAAGGCATCGCGACAACCACCTACGAGCAGTACTTC
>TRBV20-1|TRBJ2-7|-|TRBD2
CSARKLAGGPGEQYF
TGCAGTGCTAGGAAACTAGCGGGAGGCCCGGGTGAGCAGTACTTC
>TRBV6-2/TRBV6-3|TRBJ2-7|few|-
CASSLTGRTYEQYF
TGTGCCAGCAGTTTGACAGGGAGGACGTACGAGCAGTACTTC
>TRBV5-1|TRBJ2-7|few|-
CASSLEPLRGQYF
TGCGCCAGCAGCTTGGAGCCACTGCGCGGGCAGTACTTC
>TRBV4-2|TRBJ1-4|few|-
CASSQAGTGEKLFF
TGTGCCAGCAGCCAGGCGGGGACGGGGGAAAAACTGTTTTTT
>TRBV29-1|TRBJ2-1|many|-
CSARLASNEQFF
TGCAGCGCCCGACTGGCTTCCAATGAGCAGTTCTTC
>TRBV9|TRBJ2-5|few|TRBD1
CASSKTGTEETQYF
TGTGCCAGCAGCAAAACCGGGACAGAAGAGACCCAGTACTTC
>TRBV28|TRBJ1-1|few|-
CASSFVDSSEAFF
TGTGCCAGCAGTTTCGTGGACTCCTCGGAGGCTTTCTTT
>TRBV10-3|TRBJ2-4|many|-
CAISGGSLAKNIQYF
TGTGCCATCAGTGGGGGGAGCTTAGCCAAAAACATTCAGTACTTC
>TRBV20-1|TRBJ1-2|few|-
CSASTQGLVGYTF
TGCAGTGCCTCAACTCAGGGCCTGGTTGGCTACACCTTC
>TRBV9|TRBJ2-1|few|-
CASSVGGNYHNEQFF
TGTGCCAGCAGCGTAGGAGGAAACTACCACAATGAGCAGTTCTTC
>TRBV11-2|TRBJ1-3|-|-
CASSLVMVGGTIYF
TGTGCCAGCAGCTTAGTGATGGTTGGCGGCACCATATATTTT
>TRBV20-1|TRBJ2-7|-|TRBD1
CSAPSPGQGRNEQYF
TGCAGTGCTCCCTCTCCGGGACAGGGGCGGAACGAGCAGTACTTC
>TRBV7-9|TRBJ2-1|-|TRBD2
CASSFGLAASYNEQFF
TGTGCCAGCAGCTTCGGGCTAGCGGCCTCCTACAATGAGCAGTTCTTC
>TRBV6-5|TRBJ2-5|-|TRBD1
CASSYSRTGDHQETQYF
TGTGCCAGCAGTTACTCCCGGACAGGGGACCATCAAGAGACCCAGTACTTC
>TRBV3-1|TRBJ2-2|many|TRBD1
CASSGRDRKFGELFF
TGTGCCAGCAGCGGCCGGGACAGGAAATTCGGGGAGCTGTTTTTT
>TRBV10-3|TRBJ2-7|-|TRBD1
CAISHQTGAYEQYF
TGTGCCATCAGCCACCAGACAGGGGCCTACGAGCAGTACTTC
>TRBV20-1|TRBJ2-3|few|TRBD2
CSARGLAGGRVTDTQYF
TGCAGTGCTAGAGGTCTAGCGGGGGGTCGTGTAACAGATACGCAGTATTTT
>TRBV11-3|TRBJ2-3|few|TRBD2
CASSRAGESTDTQYF
TGTGCCAGCAGCCGAGCGGGAGAGAGCACAGATACGCAGTATTTT
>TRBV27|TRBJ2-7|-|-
CASYEQYF
TGTGCCAGCTACGAGCAGTACTTC
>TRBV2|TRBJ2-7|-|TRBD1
CASTRDRGIYEQYF
TGTGCCAGCACCCGGGACAGGGGAATCTACGAGCAGTACTTC
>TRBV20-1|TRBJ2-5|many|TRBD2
CSARDAGLAGANQETQYF
TGCAGTGCTAGAGATGCTGGACTAGCGGGGGCCAATCAAGAGACCCAGTACTTC
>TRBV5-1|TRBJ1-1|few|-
CASSSTDMNTEAFF
TGCGCCAGCAGCTCAACGGACATGAACACTGAAGCTTTCTTT
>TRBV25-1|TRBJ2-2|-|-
CASSDTTLAGELFF
TGTGCCAGCAGTGATACTACTCTAGCCGGGGAGCTGTTTTTT
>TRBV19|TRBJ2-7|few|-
CASSIGTHSYEQYF
TGTGCCAGTAGTATTGGGACGCACTCCTACGAGCAGTACTTC
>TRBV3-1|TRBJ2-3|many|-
CASSQVRRGATDTQYF
TGTGCCAGCAGCCAAGTGAGACGGGGGGCGACAGATACGCAGTATTTT
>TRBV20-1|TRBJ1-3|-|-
CSARTVAGNTIYF
TGCAGTGCTAGGACAGTGGCTGGAAACACCATATATTTT
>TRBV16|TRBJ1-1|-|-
CASSQSEPGWEAFF
TGTGCCAGCAGCCAATCCGAGCCCGGTTGGGAAGCTTTCTTT
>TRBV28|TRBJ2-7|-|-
CASSLQDSFYEQYF
TGTGCCAGCAGTCTCCAAGACAGTTTCTACGAGCAGTACTTC
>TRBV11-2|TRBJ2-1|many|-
CASSLDSEQFF
TGTGCCAGCAGCTTAGACAGTGAGCAGTTCTTC
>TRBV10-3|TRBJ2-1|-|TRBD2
CAISESSGGALIGNEQFF
TGTGCCATCAGTGAGTCTAGCGGGGGGGCGTTAATTGGGAATGAGCAGTTCTTC
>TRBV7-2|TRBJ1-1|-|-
CASSLRRDPAFF
TGTGCCAGCAGCTTAAGGAGGGACCCAGCTTTCTTT
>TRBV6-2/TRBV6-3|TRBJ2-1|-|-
CASSGPYSYNEQFF
TGTGCCAGCAGTGGACCTTACTCCTACAATGAGCAGTTCTTC
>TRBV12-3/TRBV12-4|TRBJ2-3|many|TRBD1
CASSLNRGDTQYF
TGTGCCAGCAGTTTAAACAGGGGTGATACGCAGTATTTT
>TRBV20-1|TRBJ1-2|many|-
CSARVWAAVNYGYTF
TGCAGTGCTAGAGTCTGGGCAGCGGTAAACTATGGCTACACCTTC